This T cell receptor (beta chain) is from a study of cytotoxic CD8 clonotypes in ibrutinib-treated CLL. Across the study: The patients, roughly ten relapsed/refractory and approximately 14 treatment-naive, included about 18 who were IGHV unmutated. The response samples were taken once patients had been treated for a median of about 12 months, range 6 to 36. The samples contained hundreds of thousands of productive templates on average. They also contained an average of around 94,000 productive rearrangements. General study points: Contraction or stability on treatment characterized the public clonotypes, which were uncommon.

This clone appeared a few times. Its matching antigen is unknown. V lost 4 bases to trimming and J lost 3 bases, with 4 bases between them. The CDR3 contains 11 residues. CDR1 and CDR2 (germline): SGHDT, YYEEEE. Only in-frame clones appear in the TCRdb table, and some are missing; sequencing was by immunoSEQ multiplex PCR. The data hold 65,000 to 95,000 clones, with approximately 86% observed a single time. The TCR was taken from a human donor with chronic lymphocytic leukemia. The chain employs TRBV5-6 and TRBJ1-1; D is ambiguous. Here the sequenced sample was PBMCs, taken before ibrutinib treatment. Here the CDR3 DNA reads TGTGCCAGCAGCCGCGACACTGAAGCTTTCTTT. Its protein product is CASSRDTEAFF. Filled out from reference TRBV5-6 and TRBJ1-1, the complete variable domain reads DAGVTQSPTHLIKTRGQQVTLRCSPKSGHDTVSWYQQALGQGPQFIFQYYEEEERQRGNFPDRFSGHQFPNYSSELNVNALLLGDSALYLCASSRDTEAFFGQGTRLTVV.